A single sample gave rise to the 28 T cell receptor beta chains below, sequenced in a study of cytomegalovirus exposure and HLA in healthy donors. It was with 60 Vbeta and 13 Jbeta primers that the PCR ran. TCRdb's copy holds only in-frame clones and misses some; the assay was immunoSEQ multiplex PCR. Of tens of thousands of clones in the sample, 65% were seen once. The sample taken for sequencing was PBMCs. Source of these receptors: a boy younger than 18 in good health and CMV-seropositive.

This clone was counted a few times. V usage is TRBV29-1 and J usage is TRBJ1-2; tentative D call: TRBD1 (5 bases). V gave up 7 bases and J gave up 8 bases, with 14 bases separating them. CDR3 length equals 11 residues. CDR1 and CDR2 from the germline V gene are SQVTM and ANQGSEA. In DNA, the CDR3 is TGCAGCGGGAATGTAGGGGTCGGCTACACCTTC. It encodes CSGNVGVGYTF.

Details on this clone: Germline and junction disagree at one end, which may indicate a read error. The chain has TRBV6-6 and TRBJ1-2, with 8 bases aligning to TRBD1. The CDR3 consists of 14 residues. CDR1 MNHNY and CDR2 SVGAGI come from the germline V gene (reference sequence). The CDR3 bases are TGTGCCAGCAGTGCCGGGACAGGAAACTATGGCTACCCCTTC. Translation: CASSAGTGNYGYPF.

The gene calls are TRBV27 and TRBJ2-1; 9 positions match TRBD2. There are 15 residues in the CDR3. Germline trimming cut 3 bases from V and 4 bases from J; bases unmatched to any gene: 4. Germline assignment: CDR1 MNHEY and CDR2 SMNVEV (reference sequence). The CDR3 region is CASSFKAGGYNEQFF. The CDR3 DNA reads TGTGCCAGCAGTTTTAAAGCGGGGGGTTACAATGAGCAGTTCTTC.

This clone was counted a few times. The V gene is TRBV2, the J gene TRBJ1-1, with a tentative D call TRBD1 (6 bases). CDR3 length equals 13 residues. Germline V gene data show CDR1 as SNHLY and CDR2 as FYNNEI. V shed 10 bases and J shed 6 bases, with 18 bases lying between them. The CDR3 region is CATKQGFSAEAFF. In nucleotides, the CDR3 is TGTGCCACCAAACAGGGATTTTCTGCTGAAGCTTTCTTT.

This clone was detected once. The chain is built from TRBV30 and TRBJ2-3, with a possible D match to TRBD1 (6 bases). V dropped 3 bases and J dropped 1 base, with 17 bases sitting between them. The germline CDR1 and CDR2 sequences are GTSNPN and SVGIG (reference sequence). CDR3 length: 16 amino acids. The DNA of the CDR3 is TGTGCCTGGAGCCACTCTACAGGGTACCGCACAGATACGCAGTATTTT. Its translation: CAWSHSTGYRTDTQYF.

The rearrangement uses TRBV19 and TRBJ1-2; D perhaps matches TRBD1 (5 bases). Germline CDR1 reads LNHDA; CDR2 reads SQIVND (reference sequence). There are 13 residues in the CDR3. V shed 8 bases and J shed 8 bases, with 18 bases lying between them. The CDR3: CASQAGRLWGYTF. The DNA of the CDR3 is TGTGCCAGTCAAGCAGGGCGTCTATGGGGCTACACCTTC.

This sequence joins TRBV25-1 and TRBJ2-3, with TRBD2 matching over 12 bases. The CDR3 has 17 residues. The V segment lost 2 bases and the J segment 2 bases; nucleotides outside the gene matches: 5. Germline CDR1 reads MGHDK; CDR2 reads SYGVNS. CDR3 in DNA: TGTGCCAGCAGTGAACCCGGACTAGCGGGATTCACAGATACGCAGTATTTT. Translated, it gives CASSEPGLAGFTDTQYF.

The genes are TRBV6-5 and TRBJ1-1; 9 positions match TRBD1. In germline, CDR1 is MNHEY, CDR2 SVGAGI. The CDR3 covers 15 residues. J gave up 1 base and V 6 bases, and 6 bases lay outside the gene matches. The CDR3 protein is CASRGTGPGNTEAFF. As DNA, the CDR3 is TGTGCCAGCAGGGGGACAGGGCCAGGGAACACTGAAGCTTTCTTT.

A few counts support this clone. V is TRBV7-9 and J is TRBJ2-3; maybe TRBD1 (5 bases). CDR3 size: 14 residues. CDR1 and CDR2 (germline): SEHNR, FQNEAQ (reference sequence). Trimming stripped 1 base from V and 2 bases from J, with 7 bases between. The CDR3 DNA sequence: TGTGCCAGCAGCTTAGAACAGGACACAGATACGCAGTATTTT. Translated: CASSLEQDTDTQYF.

The chain employs TRBV29-1 and TRBJ2-7; 10 bases line up with TRBD1. There are 12 residues in the CDR3. Per the germline V gene, CDR1 is SQVTM and CDR2 is ANQGSEA. V dropped 6 bases and J dropped 7; count of bases not matched to a gene: 6. The CDR3: CSVRQGAEEQYF. The CDR3 region has the DNA TGCAGCGTCCGACAGGGGGCTGAAGAGCAGTACTTC.

The DNA of the CDR3 is TGTGCCTGGAGTGTACGAGGGTTTGTGGGAGATACGCAGTATTTT. It codes for CAWSVRGFVGDTQYF. The chain combines TRBV30 with TRBJ2-3, with a tentative D call TRBD2 (5 bases). V shed 0 bases and J shed 5 bases, with 15 bases lying between them. Germline V CDR1 and CDR2: GTSNPN, SVGIG (reference sequence). The CDR3 covers 15 residues.

CDR3 region: CSVDLAGVTGELFF. CDR3 DNA sequence: TGCAGCGTTGATCTAGCGGGAGTCACCGGGGAGCTGTTTTTT. The gene calls are TRBV29-1 and TRBJ2-2; 10 bases align to TRBD2. J lost 4 bases, V lost 3 bases, and 2 bases had no gene match. Germline V gene lookup returns CDR1 SQVTM and CDR2 ANQGSEA. The CDR3 covers 14 residues.

This clone was found once. The V call is TRBV9, the J call TRBJ2-2, with D perhaps TRBD1 (5 bases). Per germline, CDR1 SGDLS and CDR2 YYNGEE. V dropped 1 base and J dropped 1 base, with 11 bases sitting between them. This CDR3 has 16 amino acids. The CDR3 coding sequence is TGTGCCAGCAGCGTACCCCTCCAGGGGAACACCGGGGAGCTGTTTTTT. The encoded protein is CASSVPLQGNTGELFF. Variable domain in full (rest from reference TRBV9 and TRBJ2-2): DSGVTQTPKHLITATGQRVTLRCSPRSGDLSVYWYQQSLDQGLQFLIQYYNGEERAKGNILERFSAQQFPDLHSELNLSSLELGDSALYFCASSVPLQGNTGELFFGEGSRLTVL.

This clone was counted once. V usage is TRBV4-1 and J usage is TRBJ2-1, with D uncertain. There are 17 residues in the CDR3. Germline V gene lookup returns CDR1 MGHRA and CDR2 YSYEKL. Trimming removed 1 base at V and 0 bases at J, with 13 bases between. The CDR3 DNA reads TGCGCCAGCAGCCAAGGTCGGCAGGCCTCCTCCTACAATGAGCAGTTCTTC. As protein: CASSQGRQASSYNEQFF.

V gene TRBV28 combines with J gene TRBJ1-2; TRBD1 matches 9 bases. After removal of 8 bases from V and 10 bases from J, the junction contained 14 bases not matched to a gene. CDR3 length: 14 amino acids. The germline gives CDR1 MDHEN, CDR2 SYDVKM. DNA for the CDR3: TGTGCCAGCGACCTCACAGGGGGCGAACATGACTACACCTTC. Translating it yields CASDLTGGEHDYTF.

The J gene is TRBJ2-3, the V gene TRBV30; D ambiguous. V shed 4 bases and J shed 0 bases, with 5 bases lying between them. The germline V gene encodes CDR1 GTSNPN and CDR2 SVGIG (reference sequence). This CDR3 region has 12 residues. CDR3 sequence (DNA): TGTGCCTGGATCTACAGCACAGATACGCAGTATTTT. Translated, it gives CAWIYSTDTQYF.

V usage is TRBV28 and J usage is TRBJ2-5; D is possibly TRBD1 (6 bases). The J call could be wrong; TRBJ2-7 is a better fit for the DNA end. CDR1 and CDR2 (germline): MDHEN, SYDVKM. The CDR3 loop spans 14 amino acids. CDR3 loop: CASSPQGPNYEQYF. The CDR3 coding sequence is TGTGCCAGCAGCCCACAGGGACCCAACTACGAGCAGTACTTC.

The V call is TRBV27, the J call TRBJ1-6; D might be TRBD1 (5 bases). Germline V gives CDR1 MNHEY, CDR2 SMNVEV (reference sequence). Deletions cut 5 bases from V and 6 bases from J, with 14 bases between. The CDR3 is made up of 15 amino acids. CDR3 in DNA: TGTGCCAGCAGTCCCACCTGGACACCTAATTCACCCCTCCACTTT. It is translated as CASSPTWTPNSPLHF.

This chain connects TRBV6-5 to TRBJ2-1, with D possibly TRBD2 on 6 matching bases. V was pared by 4 bases and J by 0 bases, with 10 bases between. CDR3 size: 15 residues. Germline V gene lookup returns CDR1 MNHEY and CDR2 SVGAGI. CDR3 in amino acids: CASSLMTSSYNEQFF. For the CDR3, the DNA is TGTGCCAGCAGTTTAATGACTAGCTCCTACAATGAGCAGTTCTTC.

The rearrangement joins TRBV5-6 to TRBJ2-7; 8 positions match TRBD2. V lost 2 bases and J lost 4; bases outside the gene matches: 2. Germline-derived CDR1 and CDR2 are SGHDT and YYEEEE. The CDR3 runs 13 residues. Here the CDR3 reads CASSFSGGYEQYF. The CDR3 DNA follows: TGTGCCAGCAGCTTCTCGGGAGGGTACGAGCAGTACTTC.

V is TRBV7-9 and J is TRBJ1-6; D is ambiguous. Germline V gives CDR1 SEHNR, CDR2 FQNEAQ (reference sequence). This CDR3 comprises 15 residues. Deletions cut 5 bases from V and 10 bases from J, with 18 bases between. The CDR3: CASSPNSRVASPLHF. Here the CDR3 DNA reads TGTGCCAGCAGCCCCAATAGTAGGGTAGCGTCACCCCTCCACTTT.

This clone has more than one count but fewer than ten. The J gene is TRBJ1-4, the V gene TRBV5-1; D is possibly TRBD1 (5 bases). Per the germline V gene, CDR1 is SGHRS and CDR2 is YFSETQ. The ends were cut back, 2 bases at V and 8 bases at J, with 19 bases in the middle. This CDR3 is built from 16 residues. The CDR3 loop is CASSFWGEQSGEKLFF. For the CDR3, the DNA is TGCGCCAGCAGCTTCTGGGGGGAACAGAGCGGAGAAAAACTGTTTTTT.

The genes are TRBV5-6 and TRBJ1-2; 7 bases align to TRBD1. J lost 4 bases, V lost 4 bases, and 13 bases had no gene match. The CDR3 contains 16 residues. Looked up from germline, CDR1 is SGHDT and CDR2 is YYEEEE. The CDR3 coding sequence is TGTGCCAGCAGCAGCACAGGGGATGTGTGGTTCTATGGCTACACCTTC. It translates to CASSSTGDVWFYGYTF.

The rearrangement joins TRBV30 to TRBJ2-5; 12 bases agree with TRBD2. This CDR3 spans 15 amino acids. V was pared by 4 bases and J by 5 bases, with 8 bases of the junction left unmatched. Germline assignment: CDR1 GTSNPN and CDR2 SVGIG (reference sequence). The CDR3 sequence is CAWNLPSGRGETQYF. CDR3 nucleotides: TGTGCCTGGAATCTTCCTAGCGGGAGGGGGGAGACCCAGTACTTC. The full variable domain, with the rest looked up from reference TRBV30 and TRBJ2-5, is SQTIHQWPATLVQPVGSPLSLECTVEGTSNPNLYWYRQAAGRGLQLLFYSVGIGQISSEVPQNLSASRPQDRQFILSSKKLLLSDSGFYLCAWNLPSGRGETQYFGPGTRLLVL.

The chain combines TRBV12-5 with TRBJ2-1, with TRBD1 matching over 10 bases. Germline V gene lookup returns CDR1 LGHNT and CDR2 FRNRAP. The CDR3 loop spans 19 amino acids. The V gene end was trimmed by 7 bases and the J gene end by 3 bases; junction bases not matched to a gene: 18. In DNA, the CDR3 is TGTGCTAGTGCCCTCACCGGGACAGGGGCGTCCGTGGGCTACAATGAGCAGTTCTTC. It codes for CASALTGTGASVGYNEQFF.

The J gene is TRBJ2-7, the V gene TRBV13; 10 bases are a match to TRBD1. Trimming took 5 bases from V and 6 from J; bases not matched to a gene: 10. Per germline, CDR1 PRHDT and CDR2 FYEKMQ (reference sequence). CDR3 length: 15 residues. The CDR3 is CASSPWGQGTAEQYF. The CDR3 DNA sequence: TGTGCCAGCAGCCCGTGGGGACAGGGGACCGCCGAGCAGTACTTC.

The chain carries TRBV30 and TRBJ2-1, with a possible D match to TRBD1 (6 bases). The CDR3 sequence is 16 residues long. The ends were cut back, 2 bases at V and 9 bases at J, with 23 bases in the middle. Germline values: CDR1 GTSNPN, CDR2 SVGIG (reference sequence). CDR3 bases: TGTGCCTGGAGTCGAGGCCAGGGGCGGATTAATAGTGAGCAGTTCTTC. This encodes CAWSRGQGRINSEQFF.

This clone was counted only a few times. The gene calls are TRBV4-3 and TRBJ1-2, with D tentatively TRBD1 (5 bases). The CDR3 runs 15 residues. From germline, CDR1 is LGHNA and CDR2 YSLEER. With 4 bases removed from V and 2 bases from J, the gap between germline ends came to 14 bases. The CDR3 is CASSPDTGFNYGYTF. The CDR3 bases are TGCGCCAGCAGCCCGGATACAGGTTTCAACTATGGCTACACCTTC.